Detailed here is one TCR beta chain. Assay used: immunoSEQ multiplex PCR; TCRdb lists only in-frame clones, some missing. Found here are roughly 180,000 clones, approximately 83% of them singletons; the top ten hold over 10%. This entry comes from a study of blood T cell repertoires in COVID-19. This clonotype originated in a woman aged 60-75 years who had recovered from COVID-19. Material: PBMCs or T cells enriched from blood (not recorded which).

The CDR3 is CAWSRGGQGGVSPLHF. The CDR3 nucleotides read TGTGCCTGGTCGAGGGGGGGACAGGGAGGAGTTTCACCCCTCCACTTT. This chain joins TRBV30 and TRBJ1-6, with TRBD1 matching 9 bases. V lost 5 bases, J lost 9 bases, and 14 bases stayed unmatched. From germline, CDR1 is GTSNPN and CDR2 SVGIG (reference sequence). This CDR3 has 16 amino acids.